This T cell receptor beta chain was retrieved from a study of shared clonotypes between healthy human individuals. In regard to this clone: Its antigen remains unknown.

The CDR3 sequence is 15 residues long. The V gene's germline CDR1 is KGHSH and CDR2 LQKENI. Trimming cost V 7 bases and J 3 bases, with 15 bases left between them. Libraries were prepared by immunoSEQ multiplex PCR; TCRdb keeps only in-frame clonotypes and omits some of them. The sample has approximately 940,000 clones; approximately 76% are singletons. Points from the study as a whole: Estimated richness was generally greater in naive than memory subsets.

V gene TRBV18 combines with J gene TRBJ2-2; D is undetermined. Material for sequencing was memory CD4+ T cells sorted from blood. Stated subset: CD45RA-negative fraction. The clonotype originates from a man aged 18 to 35 in good health. The CDR3 protein is CASFTSEIYTGELFF. The CDR3 nucleotides read TGTGCCAGCTTTACATCGGAAATCTACACCGGGGAGCTGTTTTTT.